These 5 T cell receptor beta chains share one sample of origin, sequenced in a study of shared clonotypes between healthy human individuals. The method was immunoSEQ multiplex PCR; TCRdb's version includes in-frame clones alone and lacks a portion of them. The sample holds 1.6 million or so clones; roughly 95% are singletons and the top ten take about 1.2%. The sequencing sample was made of naive CD4+ T cells sorted from blood. As for subset: CD45RA+ positively selected. These TCRs come from a man aged 30-40 years in good health.

The count of this clone is one. The V call is TRBV30, the J call TRBJ2-5; a weak D match, TRBD1 (6 bases). Germline V gene sequence: CDR1 GTSNPN, CDR2 SVGIG (reference sequence). V was pared by 8 bases and J by 1 base, with 14 bases between. This CDR3 contains 13 residues. CDR3 residues: CAAARTVQETQYF. CDR3 DNA: TGTGCCGCAGCTAGGACAGTCCAAGAGACCCAGTACTTC.

The rearrangement links TRBV5-1 to TRBJ2-1; the D gene is possibly TRBD1 (7 bases). Trimming cost V 4 bases and J 3 bases, with 14 bases left between them. In germline, CDR1 is SGHRS, CDR2 YFSETQ. The CDR3 spans 15 residues. This chain's CDR3 is CASSDAGGIYNEQFF. CDR3 coding DNA: TGCGCCAGCAGCGACGCAGGGGGGATCTACAATGAGCAGTTCTTC.

The chain carries TRBV6-6 and TRBJ1-5; TRBD1 aligns across 10 bases. Germline loops: CDR1 MNHNY, CDR2 SVGAGI (reference sequence). The CDR3 length is 16 residues. Trimming at V came to 5 bases and at J to 5 bases, leaving 9 bases not matched to a gene. Written as DNA, the CDR3 is TGTGCCAGCAGTCTGCCGGGACAGGGGTTCTATCAGCCCCAGCATTTT. Its translation is CASSLPGQGFYQPQHF.

The V and J genes are TRBV9 and TRBJ1-3; unclear D gene. The CDR3 consists of 14 residues. With 1 base removed from V and 3 bases from J, the gap between germline ends came to 8 bases. Germline-derived CDR1 and CDR2 are SGDLS and YYNGEE. DNA of the CDR3: TGTGCCAGCAGCGTAATGGGTTATGGAAACACCATATATTTT. It encodes CASSVMGYGNTIYF.

This chain links TRBV10-3 with TRBJ1-3, with D uncertain. Trimming cost V 4 bases and J 4 bases, with 8 bases left between them. There are 13 residues in the CDR3. CDR1 and CDR2 (germline): ENHRY, SYGVKD. This chain's CDR3 is CAISGTAGNTIYF. DNA for the CDR3: TGTGCCATCAGTGGGACCGCGGGAAACACCATATATTTT.